This T cell receptor beta chain is from a study of blood T cell repertoires in COVID-19. For the study at large: Specimens from acute and convalescent COVID-19 originated in the United States, Italy and Spain. PBMCs, B-cell-depleted T cells, or T cells were the source of the cDNA or gDNA that made up the material.

Only one count was recorded for this clone. Germline lookup yields CDR1 MGHRA and CDR2 YSYEKL. V shed 0 bases and J shed 0 bases, with 12 bases lying between them. There are 17 residues in the CDR3. In the original processing: Cell counts per sample came from amplifying reference gene primers. Using immunoSEQ multiplex PCR, the repertoire was profiled, and TCRdb retains in-frame clones only, with some absent. Clone size and the V and J calls come from that table; the DNA yielded D and trimming. The sample lists some 230,000 clones, roughly 84% occurring once. The rearrangement links TRBV4-1 to TRBJ2-1; D is possibly TRBD1 (5 bases). The clonotype originates from an older woman with acute or convalescent COVID-19. Sequencing was carried out using peripheral blood. CDR3 nucleotides: TGCGCCAGCAGCCAAGAGACAGCCACAAGCTCCTACAATGAGCAGTTCTTC. The encoded protein is CASSQETATSSYNEQFF.